Presented here are 27 T cell receptor beta chains from one specimen sequenced in a study of T cell clonality in common variable immunodeficiency. No antigen is known for these receptors. Study results and caveats: In common variable immunodeficiency, TCR beta chains reportedly carried fewer deletions and N-nucleotide insertions.

Profiling relied on immunoSEQ multiplex PCR, and the TCRdb table lists in-frame clones only, not all of them. There are approximately 30,000 clones in the sample, none observed a single time. The sequenced sample consisted of peripheral blood mononuclear cells. These receptors were obtained from a human donor with common variable immunodeficiency.

Ten or more counts support this clone. Read data end 3 residues before the CDR3 end; the end is taken from the germline J gene. This chain links TRBV6-2 or TRBV6-3 with TRBJ1-1; a weak D match, TRBD1 (6 bases). Germline lookup yields CDR1 MNHEY and CDR2 SVGEGT. This CDR3 comprises 13 residues. Trimming removed 10 bases from V and 1 base from J, with 13 bases in between. The CDR3 spells CAIQGAWNTEAFF. Incomplete CDR3 DNA: TGTGCCATACAGGGAGCGTGGAACACTGAA.

This clone was counted a few times. The sequenced CDR3 bases are TGTGCCAGCAGTGTAGTCTGG. It codes for CASSVVW. The complete CDR3 protein is CASSVVWYTF. J is TRBJ1-2 and V is TRBV2; the D is unclear. The read halts 3 residues ahead of the CDR3 end, with the missing end drawn from the germline J gene. Germline CDR1 SNHLY, CDR2 FYNNEI. This CDR3 is 10 amino acids long.

On this clone: The read stops 3 residues short of the end of the CDR3; the missing end is completed from the germline J gene. The chain carries TRBV19 and TRBJ1-2, with D hard to call. In germline, CDR1 is LNHDA, CDR2 SQIVND (reference sequence). V was shortened by 3 bases and J by 7 bases, with 12 bases between the two germline ends. This CDR3 has 13 amino acids. CDR3 residues: CASSINLRGGYTF. The DNA read from the CDR3 is TGTGCCAGTAGTATCAATCTGAGAGGTGGC.

This clone was found many times. With the read ending 3 residues before the CDR3 end, the germline J gene is used to fill in that end. The chain recombines TRBV7-6 with TRBJ1-2; 9 nucleotides agree with TRBD1. Germline loops: CDR1 SGHVS, CDR2 FNYEAQ. Germline trimming cut 4 bases from V and 4 bases from J; bases unmatched to any gene: 7. CDR3 length: 15 amino acids. CDR3 sequence reads: CASSSTGTGLYGYTF. Partial CDR3 DNA: TGTGCCAGCAGCTCAACCGGGACAGGGCTCTATGGC.

This clone was observed a handful of times. From the germline J gene comes the end of the CDR3, since the read stops 3 residues before it. The V call is TRBV20-1, the J call TRBJ2-3; 11 bases match TRBD2. The CDR3 runs 17 residues. CDR1 is DFQATT and CDR2 is SNEGSKA in the germline V gene (reference sequence). Trimming at V came to 4 bases and at J to 6 bases, leaving 15 bases not matched to a gene. CDR3: CSATLAGGGARWDTQYF. CDR3 bases read: TGCAGTGCTACCCTAGCGGGAGGAGGAGCCAGATGGGATACG.

This clone is judged medium-sized (0.01 to 0.1%). The CDR3 end lies 3 residues beyond the end of the read and is filled in from the germline J gene. The V call is TRBV20-1, the J call TRBJ2-2; TRBD2 aligns across 7 bases. Unmatched junction bases numbered 4, after V lost 0 bases and J lost 0 bases. CDR3 length equals 16 residues. The germline gives CDR1 DFQATT, CDR2 SNEGSKA (reference sequence). CDR3 loop: CSARDGAGANTGELFF. The sequenced part of the CDR3 DNA is TGCAGTGCTAGAGATGGGGCGGGGGCGAACACCGGGGAG.

This clone has ten or more counts. CDR3 amino acids: CASSIGSGGRARDTQYF. Partial CDR3 DNA: TGTGCCAGTAGTATTGGGTCCGGCGGGAGGGCCCGGGATACG. This chain links TRBV19 with TRBJ2-3; 9 nucleotides line up with TRBD2. The read ends 3 residues early relative to the CDR3; the germline J gene fills the gap. CDR1 and CDR2 (germline): LNHDA, SQIVND (reference sequence). Germline trimming cut 3 bases from V and 6 bases from J; bases unmatched to any gene: 13. This CDR3 comprises 17 residues.

This clone was seen at least ten times. The read terminates 3 residues before the CDR3 end, so the remaining end is supplied by the germline J gene. V is TRBV19 and J is TRBJ1-6; 8 bases fit TRBD1. The ends lost 3 bases at V and 11 bases at J; junction bases unmatched: 15. Germline V lookup: CDR1 LNHDA, CDR2 SQIVND (reference sequence). The CDR3 contains 17 residues. CDR3 bases read: TGTGCCAGTAGTATCTGGGACAGGTATTCCATTCGGCCACCC. Encoded protein: CASSIWDRYSIRPP. The entire CDR3 is CASSIWDRYSIRPPLHF.

This clone was observed at least ten times. The CDR3 protein is CSVAQQGRGSYNEQFF. The covered CDR3 bases are TGCAGCGTCGCGCAACAGGGACGGGGTAGTTACAATGAG. The J gene is TRBJ2-1, the V gene TRBV29-1; D perhaps matches TRBD1 (6 bases). Read coverage stops 3 residues before the CDR3 terminus; the germline J gene supplies the remainder. CDR1 and CDR2 (germline): SQVTM, ANQGSEA. This CDR3 comprises 16 residues. V was clipped by 6 bases and J by 4 bases, with 22 bases between them.

This clone came up a few times. The read gets to within 3 residues of the CDR3 end, and the germline J gene fills in the rest. The chain is built from TRBV19 and TRBJ2-2; tentatively, D is TRBD2 (5 bases). Germline CDR1 LNHDA, CDR2 SQIVND (reference sequence). The CDR3 length is 19 residues. V lost 0 bases, J lost 4 bases, and 21 bases lay in between. The part of the CDR3 DNA that was read is TGTGCCAGTAGTATAGATCTGCGGGTTGCGGTCCCGGGCACCGGGGAG. Protein product: CASSIDLRVAVPGTGE. The whole CDR3 sequence is CASSIDLRVAVPGTGELFF.

This clone was found a few times. The CDR3 is cut off 3 residues early in the read; its end comes from the germline J gene. This chain links TRBV19 with TRBJ1-5, with no clear D. The CDR3 sequence is 14 residues long. The ends were cut back, 6 bases at V and 1 base at J, with 10 bases in the middle. The germline V gene encodes CDR1 LNHDA and CDR2 SQIVND (reference sequence). CDR3 in amino acids: CASSRGFSNQPQHF. Incomplete CDR3 DNA: TGTGCCAGTAGCCGGGGTTTCAGCAATCAGCCC.

This clone has a count of ten or more. The missing CDR3 end, 3 residues past where the read stops, is filled in from the germline J gene. V is TRBV20-1 and J is TRBJ2-2, with D perhaps TRBD2 (6 bases). V lost 4 bases, J lost 4 bases, and 16 bases lay in between. The germline CDR1 and CDR2 sequences are DFQATT and SNEGSKA (reference sequence). CDR3 size: 15 residues. The chain's CDR3 is CSATPGLLTTGELFF. The CDR3 DNA, read in part, is TGCAGTGCTACCCCGGGACTGCTAACCACCGGGGAG.

This clone has ten or more counts. Partial CDR3 DNA: TGTGCCAGCAGCCCTAGGACTAGCGGGATAGAGACC. Amino acids: CASSPRTSGIET. In full, the CDR3 is CASSPRTSGIETQYF. The chain recombines TRBV4-2 with TRBJ2-5; 12 bases fit TRBD2. The missing CDR3 end, 3 residues past where the read stops, is filled in from the germline J gene. Germline V gene lookup returns CDR1 LGHNA and CDR2 YNFKEQ. V shed 4 bases and J 4 bases; nucleotides not matched to a gene: 4. The CDR3 spans 15 residues.

The DNA read from the CDR3 is TGTGCCAGCAGTGACCCGGACAGGTTTTTTGGC. Translating it yields CASSDPDRFFG. The complete CDR3 sequence is CASSDPDRFFGYTF. The chain is built from TRBV6-4 and TRBJ1-2, with 7 bases aligning to TRBD1. The CDR3 end is not reached by the read, which stops 3 residues before it; the germline J gene fills it in. V lost 2 bases and J lost 7; bases outside the gene matches: 7. Germline CDR1 MRHNA, CDR2 SNTAGT. The CDR3 is made up of 14 amino acids.

This clone was detected a few times. The missing CDR3 end, 3 residues past where the read stops, is filled in from the germline J gene. The rearrangement joins TRBV6-2 or TRBV6-3 to TRBJ2-1; 10 bases match TRBD2. The V segment lost 10 bases and the J segment 0 bases; nucleotides outside the gene matches: 12. Germline V gives CDR1 MNHEY, CDR2 SVGEGT. The CDR3 is 17 residues long. CDR3 bases read: TGTGCCACCGAACTAGCGGGATATTCGGGCTCCTACAATGAG. Translated: CATELAGYSGSYNE. The whole CDR3 reads CATELAGYSGSYNEQFF.

This clone was recorded many times. The read finishes 3 residues shy of the CDR3 end, and the germline J gene is used to complete it. The chain is built from TRBV6-2 or TRBV6-3 and TRBJ1-6; D is perhaps TRBD1 (6 bases). With 4 bases removed from V and 2 bases from J, the gap between germline ends came to 15 bases. CDR3 size: 17 residues. The germline V gene encodes CDR1 MNHEY and CDR2 SVGEGT. The chain's CDR3 is CASSSTTGITYNSPLHF. CDR3 DNA (partial): TGTGCCAGCAGTTCTACAACAGGGATCACCTATAATTCACCC.

As to this clone: The read comes to an end 3 residues before the CDR3 does, leaving the germline J gene to fill in the end. This chain joins TRBV7-9 and TRBJ2-5; no clear D. Germline-derived CDR1 and CDR2 are SEHNR and FQNEAQ (reference sequence). The length of the CDR3 is 11 residues. Trimming removed 3 bases at V and 5 bases at J, with 4 bases between. The CDR3 spells CASSFAETQYF. The DNA read from the CDR3 is TGTGCCAGCAGCTTCGCGGAGACC.

This clone counts as medium-sized. The DNA ends 3 residues before the CDR3 does, and the rest of the CDR3 is filled in from the germline J gene. The chain uses TRBV20-1 and TRBJ1-1; TRBD1 aligns across 7 bases. CDR1 is DFQATT and CDR2 is SNEGSKA in the germline V gene (reference sequence). CDR3 length: 13 residues. After removal of 6 bases from V and 5 bases from J, the junction contained 9 bases not matched to a gene. The CDR3 here is CSASRTGQTEAFF. The DNA read from the CDR3 is TGCAGTGCAAGTAGGACAGGTCAAACTGAA.

This clone was found many times. The observed sequence ends 3 residues before the CDR3 terminus, with the missing tail filled in from the germline J gene. The rearrangement joins TRBV30 to TRBJ1-5, with a weak D call TRBD1 (5 bases). Deletions cut 3 bases from V and 5 bases from J, with 11 bases between. Germline loops: CDR1 GTSNPN, CDR2 SVGIG (reference sequence). The CDR3 is 13 residues long. CDR3 DNA (partial): TGTGCCTGGAGCGACCGCAGGGATCAGCCC. Protein sequence: CAWSDRRDQP. The full CDR3 is CAWSDRRDQPQHF.

This clone was counted a few times. The read ends 3 residues shy of where the CDR3 ends; the end is completed using the germline J gene. The same CDR3 can be traced to other DNA sequences in this sample. The V call is TRBV7-3, the J call TRBJ1-4; 11 positions agree with TRBD1. CDR3 length: 17 residues. With V trimmed by 5 bases and J by 8 bases, 13 bases remained unmatched. Germline V gives CDR1 SGHTA, CDR2 FQGTGA. The CDR3 region is CASSLLTGTGGGEKLFF. CDR3 DNA (partial): TGTGCCAGCAGCCTGCTAACCGGGACAGGGGGTGGGGAAAAA.

This clone was seen only a few times. From the germline J gene comes the end of the CDR3, since the read stops 3 residues before it. This chain connects TRBV7-2 to TRBJ2-1; the D gene is possibly TRBD1 (6 bases). In germline, CDR1 is SGHTA, CDR2 FQGNSA. This CDR3 region has 14 residues. V shed 5 bases and J shed 1 base, with 9 bases lying between them. CDR3 protein: CASSRTVSYNEQFF. CDR3 DNA (partial): TGTGCCAGCAGCCGGACAGTGTCCTACAATGAG.

Points on this clone: Read coverage stops 3 residues before the CDR3 terminus; the germline J gene supplies the remainder. The chain recombines TRBV5-6 with TRBJ2-7; D perhaps matches TRBD2 (6 bases). CDR3 length: 14 residues. CDR1 and CDR2 (germline): SGHDT, YYEEEE. V was clipped by 2 bases and J by 4 bases, with 13 bases between them. CDR3 DNA (partial): TGTGCCAGCAGCTTTTCCGCGGGAATATACGAG. This codes for CASSFSAGIYE. The full CDR3 protein is CASSFSAGIYEQYF.

This clone was observed many times. The junction departs from the called germline gene at one end, perhaps through a read error. The CDR3 end is not reached by the read, which stops 3 residues before it; the germline J gene fills it in. The chain couples TRBV4-2 to TRBJ2-6; 7 nucleotides line up with TRBD2. The CDR3 runs 18 residues. CDR1 and CDR2 (germline): LGHNA, YNFKEQ. The covered CDR3 bases are TGCGCCAGCAGCCAAGAACAAGCGGGGCCCTCTGGGGCCAACGTC. Its translation is CASSQEQAGPSGANV. The complete CDR3 protein is CASSQEQAGPSGANVLTF.

This clone came up many times. The read ends 3 residues early relative to the CDR3; the germline J gene fills the gap. The chain carries TRBV7-3 and TRBJ2-2; D gene ambiguous. V was trimmed by 5 bases and J by 2 bases, leaving 6 bases between them. The CDR3 spans 13 residues. CDR1 and CDR2 from the germline V gene are SGHTA and FQGTGA. CDR3 sequence: CASSLRNTGELFF. Partial CDR3 DNA: TGTGCCAGCAGCCTCAGAAACACCGGGGAG. Full variable domain (remainder filled in from reference TRBV7-3 and TRBJ2-2): GAGVSQTPSNKVTEKGKYVELRCDPISGHTALYWYRQSLGQGPEFLIYFQGTGAADDSGLPNDRFFAVRPEGSVSTLKIQRTERGDSAVYLCASSLRNTGELFFGEGSRLTVL.

This clone qualifies as medium-sized. CDR3 DNA (partial): TGTGCCAGCAGCCAAAACTCGCGGACC. Its protein product is CASSQNSRT. The whole CDR3 region reads CASSQNSRTQYF. V gene TRBV14 combines with J gene TRBJ2-5; D unclear. With the read ending 3 residues before the CDR3 end, the germline J gene is used to fill in that end. Germline CDR1 reads SGHDN; CDR2 reads FVKESK. CDR3 length: 12 residues. V shed 2 bases and J shed 7 bases, with 8 bases lying between them.

This clone turned up a few times. The read finishes 3 residues shy of the CDR3 end, and the germline J gene is used to complete it. This chain links TRBV7-8 with TRBJ2-1; TRBD2 aligns across 10 bases. The CDR3 runs to 15 residues. The V segment lost 5 bases and the J segment 4 bases; nucleotides outside the gene matches: 5. From germline, CDR1 is SGHVS and CDR2 FQNEAQ. The CDR3 is CASSPTSGTYNEQFF. The part of the CDR3 DNA that was read is TGTGCCAGCAGCCCAACTAGCGGGACTTACAATGAG.

This clone was seen a few times. The CDR3 sequence is CASGELAYSYEQYF. CDR3 DNA, as far as it was read: TGTGCCAGCGGCGAACTAGCGTACTCCTACGAG. This chain connects TRBV5-5 to TRBJ2-7; TRBD2 matches at 7 bases. The read halts 3 residues ahead of the CDR3 end, with the missing end drawn from the germline J gene. The CDR3 runs 14 residues. After removal of 7 bases from V and 0 bases from J, the junction contained 7 bases not matched to a gene. The germline gives CDR1 SGHKS, CDR2 YYEKEE (reference sequence).